Listed here are 15 T cell receptor beta chains from one sample, sequenced in a study of control samples from healthy donors and cancer patients. TCRdb's table, derived via immunoSEQ multiplex PCR, lists solely in-frame clones and lacks some. There are 150,000 or so clones in the sample; around 94% occur only once, and 11% to 15% lies in the top ten. Input material: PBMCs. These receptors all stem from a man aged 55-75 years with colorectal cancer.

In DNA, the CDR3 is TGCGCCAGCAGTGCCCCGGGGGATACGCAGTATTTT. It is translated as CASSAPGDTQYF. The rearrangement uses TRBV10-1 and TRBJ2-3; the D gene is possibly TRBD2 (5 bases). Between the trimmed V and J ends, which lost 4 bases and 6 bases, there was a span of 8 bases. CDR3 length: 12 amino acids. CDR1 and CDR2 from the germline V gene are WNHNN and SYGVQD (reference sequence).

The V and J genes are TRBV5-8 and TRBJ2-7; a possible D gene is TRBD1 (5 bases). The CDR3 is 16 residues long. Trimming took 0 bases from V and 7 from J, leaving 20 bases between them. Germline V gene lookup returns CDR1 SGHTS and CDR2 YDEGEE. CDR3 amino acids: CASSLGRKGPTMEQYF. CDR3 DNA sequence: TGTGCCAGCAGCTTGGGGCGGAAGGGGCCCACCATGGAGCAGTACTTC.

Written as DNA, the CDR3 is TGTGCCAGTTCGGAAGCAGGGACCCAAGAGACCCAGTACTTC. It encodes CASSEAGTQETQYF. This sequence joins TRBV19 and TRBJ2-5; D may correspond to TRBD1 or TRBD2 (5 bases each). From germline, CDR1 is LNHDA and CDR2 SQIVND (reference sequence). Trimming shortened V by 8 bases and J by 1 base, and 14 bases separated the two germline ends. The CDR3 totals 14 residues. The complete variable domain, with remaining parts taken from reference TRBV19 and TRBJ2-5, reads DGGITQSPKYLFRKEGQNVTLSCEQNLNHDAMYWYRQDPGQGLRLIYYSQIVNDFQKGDIAEGYSVSREKKESFPLTVTSAQKNPTAFYLCASSEAGTQETQYFGPGTRLLVL.

The rearrangement joins TRBV28 to TRBJ1-2; 9 bases line up with TRBD1. Germline V gene sequence: CDR1 MDHEN, CDR2 SYDVKM. The CDR3 length is 16 residues. The V gene end was trimmed by 5 bases and the J gene end by 3 bases; junction bases not matched to a gene: 10. In DNA, the CDR3 is TGTGCCAGCAGTGGTAATCCGGGACAGGGTTACTATGGCTACACCTTC. It translates to CASSGNPGQGYYGYTF.

J is TRBJ2-7 and V is TRBV18; D is tentatively TRBD1 or TRBD2 (5 bases each). The V end lost 3 bases, the J end lost 6 bases, and 15 bases lay between the germline ends. CDR3 length equals 14 residues. In germline, CDR1 is KGHSH, CDR2 LQKENI. CDR3 bases: TGTGCCAGCTCACCCGGCCGAGGGGCCGCCGAGCAGTACTTC. Its translation: CASSPGRGAAEQYF.

The V gene is TRBV5-1, the J gene TRBJ1-2; a possible D gene is TRBD1 (5 bases). V was trimmed by 5 bases and J by 7 bases, leaving 15 bases between them. The germline V gene encodes CDR1 SGHRS and CDR2 YFSETQ. The CDR3 has 13 residues. The CDR3 DNA reads as TGCGCCAGCAGGCTCCGCGCGGGGGGTGGCTACACCTTC. It specifies CASRLRAGGGYTF.

The chain couples TRBV19 to TRBJ2-3; D gene ambiguous. The CDR3 has 14 residues. V gave up 5 bases and J gave up 2 bases, with 11 bases separating them. Germline V gene lookup returns CDR1 LNHDA and CDR2 SQIVND (reference sequence). This chain's CDR3 is CASSLALTTDTQYF. In nucleotides, the CDR3 is TGTGCCAGTAGTTTGGCGCTCACCACAGATACGCAGTATTTT.

The V call is TRBV19, the J call TRBJ1-4; tentative D call: TRBD1 (6 bases). V was shortened by 6 bases and J by 1 base, with 9 bases between the two germline ends. CDR3 length equals 14 residues. Germline assignment: CDR1 LNHDA and CDR2 SQIVND (reference sequence). The CDR3 nucleotides read TGTGCCAGTAGCAAACAGGGAACTAATGAAAAACTGTTTTTT. Encoded protein: CASSKQGTNEKLFF. The full variable domain, its missing parts supplied by reference TRBV19 and TRBJ1-4, is DGGITQSPKYLFRKEGQNVTLSCEQNLNHDAMYWYRQDPGQGLRLIYYSQIVNDFQKGDIAEGYSVSREKKESFPLTVTSAQKNPTAFYLCASSKQGTNEKLFFGSGTQLSVL.

The chain carries TRBV9 and TRBJ2-1; TRBD1 aligns across 8 bases. J lost 3 bases, V lost 0 bases, and 2 bases had no gene match. The germline V gene encodes CDR1 SGDLS and CDR2 YYNGEE. CDR3 length: 15 amino acids. CDR3 sequence (DNA): TGTGCCAGCAGCGTAGATACAGGGGGCTACAATGAGCAGTTCTTC. Translating gives CASSVDTGGYNEQFF.

This chain uses TRBV7-2 with TRBJ2-3; D ambiguous. Germline V gene sequence: CDR1 SGHTA, CDR2 FQGNSA. The CDR3 loop spans 13 amino acids. With 2 bases removed from V and 2 bases from J, the gap between germline ends came to 5 bases. This CDR3 is CASSLYFTDTQYF. CDR3 bases: TGTGCCAGCAGCTTATACTTCACAGATACGCAGTATTTT.

The chain uses TRBV7-8 and TRBJ2-6, with D hard to call. Looked up from germline, CDR1 is SGHVS and CDR2 is FQNEAQ. The CDR3 loop spans 13 amino acids. V lost 0 bases and J lost 3, with 0 bases in between. In DNA form, the CDR3 reads TGTGCCAGCAGCTTAGCTGGGGCCAACGTCCTGACTTTC. It yields the protein CASSLAGANVLTF. The full variable domain, completed using reference TRBV7-8 and TRBJ2-6, is GAGVSQSPRYKVAKRGQDVALRCDPISGHVSLFWYQQALGQGPEFLTYFQNEAQLDKSGLPSDRFFAERPEGSVSTLKIQRTQQEDSAVYLCASSLAGANVLTFGAGSRLTVL.

V is TRBV18 and J is TRBJ2-1, with TRBD2 matching 8 bases. With 3 bases clipped from V and 4 bases from J, the junction kept 5 bases outside the gene matches. The V gene's germline CDR1 is KGHSH and CDR2 LQKENI. This CDR3 has 15 residues. The chain's CDR3 is CASSPSGAFYNEQFF. The CDR3 nucleotides are TGTGCCAGCTCACCTAGCGGGGCCTTTTACAATGAGCAGTTCTTC. Based on the CDR3 plus reference TRBV18 and TRBJ2-1, the full variable domain is NAGVMQNPRHLVRRRGQEARLRCSPMKGHSHVYWYRQLPEEGLKFMVYLQKENIIDESGMPKERFSAEFPKEGPSILRIQQVVRGDSAAYFCASSPSGAFYNEQFFGPGTRLTVL.

The chain employs TRBV7-2 and TRBJ1-6; D gene ambiguous. The CDR3 is 16 amino acids. Trimming left V 4 bases short and J 5 bases short, with 15 bases between. Germline loops: CDR1 SGHTA, CDR2 FQGNSA. The CDR3 is CASSYSGVSNNSPLHF. CDR3 DNA: TGTGCCAGCAGCTATAGCGGCGTCTCGAATAATTCACCCCTCCACTTT. Drawing the rest from reference TRBV7-2 and TRBJ1-6, the complete variable domain is GAGVSQSPSNKVTEKGKDVELRCDPISGHTALYWYRQSLGQGLEFLIYFQGNSAPDKSGLPSDRFSAERTGGSVSTLTIQRTQQEDSAVYLCASSYSGVSNNSPLHFGNGTRLTVT.

In this sample, this clone turned up once. The chain couples TRBV7-2 to TRBJ1-1, with TRBD1 identical over 8 bases. V shed 5 bases, J shed 4 bases, and the junction held 3 bases outside the gene matches. The CDR3 is 13 residues long. In germline, CDR1 is SGHTA, CDR2 FQGNSA. CDR3 in DNA: TGTGCCAGCAGCACAGGGGGGATCACTGAAGCTTTCTTT. Translation: CASSTGGITEAFF.

A single count supports this clone. This chain connects TRBV27 to TRBJ1-2; TRBD1 aligns across 7 bases. With V trimmed by 6 bases and J by 10 bases, 14 bases remained unmatched. Germline V gives CDR1 MNHEY, CDR2 SMNVEV (reference sequence). CDR3 length: 14 residues. DNA of the CDR3: TGTGCCAGCAGCCCTGGGACAGCCCCCAGTCCCTACACCTTC. The encoded protein is CASSPGTAPSPYTF.